The 27 T cell receptor beta chains below come from one sample, sequenced in a study of blood T cells in healthy people across ages. Through a sample-barcoded 5' primer and a J-beta primer mix, a second PCR was run for roughly 6 to 11 cycles. TCRdb passed the 5' RACE reads through MiXCR, listing each CDR3 protein once. Among more than 500,000 distinct CDR3 sequences listed, about 28% were seen once. This sample was shared with a second study, whose subject was T cells of mothers and their children.

Sequenced material: blood. The receptors originated from a boy between 2 and 10 years old in good health.

A few counts support this clonotype. This sequence joins TRBV5-1 and TRBJ1-1; no reliable D call. Per germline, CDR1 SGHRS and CDR2 YFSETQ. The CDR3 covers 13 residues. The V and J ends lost 4 bases and 2 bases respectively, with 9 bases between them. The CDR3 DNA reads TGCGCCAGCAGCGGACCCGCCAACACTGAAGCTTTCTTT. It specifies CASSGPANTEAFF.

The rearrangement joins TRBV29-1 to TRBJ2-5; D not resolved. Gene TRBJ2-1 matches the end of the DNA better, so the J call may be wrong. CDR1 is SQVTM and CDR2 is ANQGSEA in the germline V gene. This CDR3 region has 11 residues. DNA for the CDR3: TGCAGCGTTGCTCCTAGTGCTGAGCAGTTCTTC. Encoded protein: CSVAPSAEQFF.

This chain uses TRBV29-1 with TRBJ2-5; D gene uncertain. The assigned J gene may be wrong: the sequence end matches TRBJ2-7 better. This CDR3 region has 14 residues. The germline CDR1 and CDR2 sequences are SQVTM and ANQGSEA. The CDR3 loop is CSVLTGSIAYEQYF. The CDR3 nucleotides read TGCAGCGTCCTTACTGGATCGATCGCCTACGAGCAGTACTTC.

This clonotype was seen a few times. The rearrangement links TRBV6-4 to TRBJ2-4; TRBD2 agrees at 7 bases. Germline V gives CDR1 MRHNA, CDR2 SNTAGT. There are 14 residues in the CDR3. V lost 2 bases and J lost 7; bases outside the gene matches: 5. The chain's CDR3 is CASSDRGVSNIQYF. DNA for the CDR3: TGTGCCAGCAGTGACCGGGGGGTCTCGAACATTCAGTACTTC.

V gene TRBV6-6 combines with J gene TRBJ1-1; tentatively, D is TRBD1 (5 bases). Trimming left V 5 bases short and J 5 bases short, with 18 bases between. Germline CDR1 is MNHNY and CDR2 is SVGAGI (reference sequence). CDR3 length: 15 residues. Here the CDR3 DNA reads TGTGCCAGCAGTGCTACGTCCGGGGGTGGGACTGAAGCTTTCTTT. Translation gives CASSATSGGGTEAFF.

This sequence joins TRBV24-1 and TRBJ1-2; D is unresolved. The CDR3 length is 13 residues. Trimming removed 7 bases at V and 3 bases at J, with 11 bases between. The germline V gene encodes CDR1 KGHDR and CDR2 SFDVKD. CDR3 amino acids: CATSSGPYYGYTF. CDR3 DNA sequence: TGTGCCACCAGCTCCGGGCCTTACTATGGCTACACCTTC.

The CDR3 coding sequence is TGTGCCAGCAAGAGACAGAACACTGAAGCTTTCTTT. It specifies CASKRQNTEAFF. V and J are TRBV6-6 and TRBJ1-1; D is unclear. The CDR3 is 12 residues long. The V end was cut by 7 bases, the J end by 1 base, with 7 bases between. The germline CDR1 and CDR2 sequences are MNHNY and SVGAGI (reference sequence).

This chain uses TRBV2 with TRBJ1-1, with D unclear. V was clipped by 6 bases and J by 1 base, with 12 bases between them. Germline CDR1 reads SNHLY; CDR2 reads FYNNEI. This CDR3 is 14 amino acids long. The CDR3 protein is CASRLGPGNTEAFF. CDR3 bases: TGTGCCAGCAGACTCGGTCCTGGGAACACTGAAGCTTTCTTT.

There are a few counts of this clonotype. The gene calls are TRBV4-3 and TRBJ2-5; D not resolved. The J call may be wrong; the DNA end is better matched by TRBJ2-1. Germline assignment: CDR1 LGHNA and CDR2 YSLEER. The CDR3 sequence is 12 residues long. Here the CDR3 DNA reads TGCGCCAGCAGCCAACCTAACAATGAGCAGTTCTTC. It encodes CASSQPNNEQFF.

This rearrangement joins TRBV4-1 to TRBJ2-7, with D possibly matching TRBD2 (6 bases). Germline V gene lookup returns CDR1 MGHRA and CDR2 YSYEKL. The CDR3 runs to 14 residues. The germline V and J ends were trimmed by 5 bases and 3 bases, with 14 bases remaining between them. The CDR3 DNA reads as TGCGCCAGCAGCACCCGACTAGTGGACTACGAGCAGTACTTC. Its protein is CASSTRLVDYEQYF.

J is TRBJ1-1 and V is TRBV7-9; D unclear. CDR1 is SEHNR and CDR2 is FQNEAQ in the germline V gene (reference sequence). Trimming shortened V by 1 base and J by 2 bases, and 8 bases separated the two germline ends. The CDR3 is 14 amino acids. The CDR3 DNA sequence: TGTGCCAGCAGCTTAGGGGCCGATAACACTGAAGCTTTCTTT. Protein product: CASSLGADNTEAFF.

V and J are TRBV6-5 and TRBJ1-2, with D perhaps matching TRBD1 (5 bases). V shed 2 bases and J shed 5 bases, with 9 bases lying between them. CDR1 MNHEY and CDR2 SVGAGI come from the germline V gene. The CDR3 extends over 13 amino acids. The CDR3 DNA follows: TGTGCCAGCAGTTACAGACAGAGATATGGCTACACCTTC. Protein sequence: CASSYRQRYGYTF.

This clonotype came up a few times. The chain uses TRBV7-8 and TRBJ2-1, with TRBD2 matching over 10 bases. Losses at the gene ends were 5 bases for V and 7 bases for J; bases not matched to a gene: 8. The CDR3 covers 15 residues. Per the germline V gene, CDR1 is SGHVS and CDR2 is FQNEAQ. The CDR3 here is CASSELAGTRNEQFF. Here the CDR3 DNA reads TGTGCCAGCAGCGAACTAGCGGGGACTCGGAATGAGCAGTTCTTC. Complete variable domain (other parts from reference TRBV7-8 and TRBJ2-1): GAGVSQSPRYKVAKRGQDVALRCDPISGHVSLFWYQQALGQGPEFLTYFQNEAQLDKSGLPSDRFFAERPEGSVSTLKIQRTQQEDSAVYLCASSELAGTRNEQFFGPGTRLTVL.

The V and J genes are TRBV3-1 and TRBJ2-4, with 7 bases fitting TRBD1. The CDR3 totals 16 residues. Germline assignment: CDR1 LGHDT and CDR2 YNNKEL (reference sequence). The trim removed 6 bases at V and 0 bases at J, leaving 8 bases unmatched. CDR3 amino acids: CASRATGAPAKNIQYF. DNA for the CDR3: TGTGCCAGCAGAGCCACAGGGGCCCCAGCCAAAAACATTCAGTACTTC.

The rearrangement joins TRBV29-1 to TRBJ2-1; TRBD2 matches at 10 bases. This CDR3 comprises 14 residues. Trimming at V came to 5 bases and at J to 7 bases, leaving 8 bases not matched to a gene. Per germline, CDR1 SQVTM and CDR2 ANQGSEA. CDR3 bases: TGCAGCGTTAGCCTAGCGGGAGTTAAAAATGAGCAGTTCTTC. Protein product: CSVSLAGVKNEQFF.

This clonotype showed up just a few times. The chain combines TRBV24-1 with TRBJ2-3; 9 bases line up with TRBD1. The junction had 0 bases not matched to a gene; V was cut back by 3 bases and J by 6 bases. The CDR3 totals 13 residues. The germline V gene encodes CDR1 KGHDR and CDR2 SFDVKD. CDR3 nucleotide sequence: TGTGCCACCAGTGATGGACAGGGGGATACGCAGTATTTT. Translation gives CATSDGQGDTQYF.

This chain links TRBV5-1 with TRBJ2-5; D could derive from TRBD1 or TRBD2 (5 bases each). The V end lost 0 bases, the J end lost 3 bases, and 9 bases lay between the germline ends. Per germline, CDR1 SGHRS and CDR2 YFSETQ. The CDR3 totals 14 residues. The DNA for the CDR3 is TGCGCCAGCAGCTTGGTTGGGACCGAAGAGACCCAGTACTTC. It translates to CASSLVGTEETQYF.

This clonotype was observed a few times. This chain uses TRBV15 with TRBJ2-7, with 10 positions matching TRBD1. V dropped 6 bases and J dropped 3; count of bases not matched to a gene: 5. The CDR3 runs to 14 residues. Germline lookup yields CDR1 LNHNV and CDR2 YYDKDF (reference sequence). This CDR3 is CATSTTGGIYEQYF. The CDR3 nucleotides are TGTGCCACCAGTACGACAGGGGGCATCTACGAGCAGTACTTC.

This rearrangement joins TRBV12-3 or TRBV12-4 to TRBJ2-7; tentatively, D is TRBD1 or TRBD2 (5 bases each). The CDR3 covers 13 residues. Between the trimmed V and J ends, which lost 5 bases and 4 bases, there was a span of 12 bases. DNA of the CDR3: TGTGCCAGCAGTCCGGGACGGCAGTACGAGCAGTACTTC. This translates into CASSPGRQYEQYF.

This clonotype was picked up one time. V and J are TRBV13 and TRBJ1-2; 8 bases match TRBD1. The junction had 5 bases not matched to a gene; V was cut back by 5 bases and J by 6 bases. The CDR3 has 13 residues. Per germline, CDR1 PRHDT and CDR2 FYEKMQ (reference sequence). CDR3 residues: CASSLDREDGYTF. The DNA of the CDR3 is TGTGCCAGCAGCCTGGACAGGGAGGATGGCTACACCTTC.

The chain recombines TRBV20-1 with TRBJ2-5; 8 bases are shared with TRBD2. J gave up 11 bases and V 7 bases, and 12 bases lay outside the gene matches. This CDR3 is 12 amino acids long. Germline values: CDR1 DFQATT, CDR2 SNEGSKA (reference sequence). This CDR3 is CSVSREEREQYF. In nucleotides, the CDR3 is TGCAGTGTCTCGCGGGAGGAGCGGGAGCAGTACTTC.

V is TRBV5-1 and J is TRBJ2-5, with TRBD2 matching over 9 bases. The CDR3 has 14 amino acids. Germline V gene data show CDR1 as SGHRS and CDR2 as YFSETQ. Unmatched junction bases numbered 2, after V lost 4 bases and J lost 1 base. CDR3 bases: TGCGCCAGCAGCATTAGCGGGGGCCAAGAGACCCAGTACTTC. It encodes CASSISGGQETQYF.

This clonotype was observed a few times. The chain combines TRBV27 with TRBJ2-5; D gene uncertain. The J call may be in error: the DNA end matches TRBJ2-7 better. Germline CDR1 is MNHEY and CDR2 is SMNVEV (reference sequence). The CDR3 covers 14 residues. Here the CDR3 reads CASSLLGDPYEQYF. CDR3 sequence (DNA): TGTGCCAGCAGTCTCCTAGGAGATCCCTACGAGCAGTACTTC.

This clonotype came up a few times. The chain is built from TRBV7-9 and TRBJ2-1; D gene ambiguous. V lost 0 bases and J 9 bases, leaving 24 bases between the germline ends. CDR3 length: 18 residues. CDR1 is SEHNR, CDR2 FQNEAQ, per germline (reference sequence). In nucleotides, the CDR3 is TGTGCCAGCAGCTTAGCTACATGGCGGAGCCTCCCGACGGGTGAGCAGTTCTTC. Translated: CASSLATWRSLPTGEQFF.

The chain recombines TRBV20-1 with TRBJ2-7; no firm D call. Germline V gives CDR1 DFQATT, CDR2 SNEGSKA (reference sequence). With 0 bases removed from V and 2 bases from J, the gap between germline ends came to 17 bases. The CDR3 runs 16 residues. The CDR3 nucleotides are TGCAGTGCTAGAGATCAAGAGCGACTTGGGGCCTACGAGCAGTACTTC. Amino acids: CSARDQERLGAYEQYF.

The chain recombines TRBV9 with TRBJ1-5, with D maybe TRBD1 (6 bases). V was shortened by 4 bases and J by 4 bases, with 15 bases between the two germline ends. CDR1 and CDR2 (germline): SGDLS, YYNGEE. This CDR3 is built from 15 residues. CDR3 loop: CASSRGRGGNQPQHF. The CDR3 DNA reads as TGTGCCAGCAGCCGCGGTAGGGGGGGAAATCAGCCCCAGCATTTT. Full variable domain (remainder filled in from reference TRBV9 and TRBJ1-5): DSGVTQTPKHLITATGQRVTLRCSPRSGDLSVYWYQQSLDQGLQFLIQYYNGEERAKGNILERFSAQQFPDLHSELNLSSLELGDSALYFCASSRGRGGNQPQHFGDGTRLSIL.

This clonotype appeared a few times. The chain links TRBV6-5 to TRBJ2-7; unclear D gene. The CDR3 has 11 residues. V was clipped by 8 bases and J by 3 bases, with 8 bases between them. Germline assignment: CDR1 MNHEY and CDR2 SVGAGI. CDR3 DNA sequence: TGTGCCAGCGGACCGAACTACGAGCAGTACTTC. Amino acids: CASGPNYEQYF.